The 8 T cell receptor beta chains in this list originate from one sample, sequenced in a study of T-cell memory formation after mild COVID-19. TCRdb itself ran the 5' RACE reads through MiXCR, one entry per CDR3 protein. The table records some 120,000 distinct CDR3 sequences, around 15% of them present only once. The sequenced sample consisted of PBMCs or a T cell subset sorted from them (not recorded which). These receptor sequences come from a young man who had mild COVID-19 (a few samples of this study predate the infection). Cell type and time point are not known.

This clonotype was counted a few times. The chain couples TRBV7-2 to TRBJ2-2, with TRBD2 matching over 8 bases. The V gene end was trimmed by 0 bases and the J gene end by 4 bases; junction bases not matched to a gene: 1. From germline, CDR1 is SGHTA and CDR2 FQGNSA. This CDR3 is 15 amino acids long. The CDR3 DNA sequence: TGTGCCAGCAGCTTAGCGAGCGGGGGCACCGGGGAGCTGTTTTTT. Its translation is CASSLASGGTGELFF.

The V and J genes are TRBV5-1 and TRBJ2-5; the D is unclear. With 0 bases removed from V and 0 bases from J, the gap between germline ends came to 9 bases. Germline CDR1 reads SGHRS; CDR2 reads YFSETQ. The CDR3 spans 15 residues. This CDR3 reads CASSLGGQYQETQYF. CDR3 in DNA: TGCGCCAGCAGCTTGGGTGGGCAGTACCAAGAGACCCAGTACTTC.

The rearrangement uses TRBV20-1 and TRBJ1-2, with TRBD1 matching 7 bases. Germline trimming cut 3 bases from V and 5 bases from J; bases unmatched to any gene: 0. This CDR3 has 11 amino acids. Germline lookup yields CDR1 DFQATT and CDR2 SNEGSKA (reference sequence). The CDR3 loop reads CSARTGYGYTF. CDR3 nucleotides: TGCAGTGCTAGGACAGGGTATGGCTACACCTTC.

This clonotype was found a few times. J is TRBJ2-5 and V is TRBV4-1; no definite D call. The CDR3 extends over 13 amino acids. CDR1 is MGHRA, CDR2 YSYEKL, per germline. V was trimmed by 1 base and J by 2 bases, leaving 5 bases between them. CDR3 amino acids: CASSQVEQETQYF. The CDR3, as DNA: TGCGCCAGCAGCCAAGTAGAACAAGAGACCCAGTACTTC.

This clonotype occurred a few times. The chain uses TRBV5-1 and TRBJ2-3; TRBD2 might be the D (6 bases). Germline CDR1 is SGHRS and CDR2 is YFSETQ. The germline V and J ends were trimmed by 1 base and 1 base, with 10 bases remaining between them. The CDR3 sequence is 15 residues long. The CDR3 is CASSLLASRTDTQYF. CDR3 DNA: TGCGCCAGCAGCTTGCTAGCGAGTCGCACAGATACGCAGTATTTT.

This clonotype occurred many times. The chain has TRBV6-6 and TRBJ2-4; 7 nucleotides align to TRBD2. The CDR3 consists of 12 residues. Germline V gene sequence: CDR1 MNHNY, CDR2 SVGAGI (reference sequence). V shed 5 bases and J 9 bases; nucleotides not matched to a gene: 4. The CDR3 coding sequence is TGTGCCAGCAGTCGGGGGGTAGGCATTCAGTACTTC. Translation gives CASSRGVGIQYF.

The rearrangement uses TRBV3-1 and TRBJ2-6; unclear D gene. Per the germline V gene, CDR1 is LGHDT and CDR2 is YNNKEL (reference sequence). The CDR3 is 13 amino acids. The V end was cut by 7 bases, the J end by 2 bases, with 6 bases between. The CDR3 sequence: CASTRTGANVLTF. As DNA, the CDR3 is TGTGCCAGCACCAGAACTGGGGCCAACGTCCTGACTTTC.

This clonotype was counted many times. This sequence joins TRBV6-6 and TRBJ2-3; D gene uncertain. The CDR3 is made up of 15 amino acids. Trimming cost V 0 bases and J 6 bases, with 13 bases left between them. Germline V lookup: CDR1 MNHNY, CDR2 SVGAGI (reference sequence). CDR3 region: CASSYSGSRLDTQYF. The CDR3, as DNA: TGTGCCAGCAGTTACTCAGGATCCAGACTGGATACGCAGTATTTT.